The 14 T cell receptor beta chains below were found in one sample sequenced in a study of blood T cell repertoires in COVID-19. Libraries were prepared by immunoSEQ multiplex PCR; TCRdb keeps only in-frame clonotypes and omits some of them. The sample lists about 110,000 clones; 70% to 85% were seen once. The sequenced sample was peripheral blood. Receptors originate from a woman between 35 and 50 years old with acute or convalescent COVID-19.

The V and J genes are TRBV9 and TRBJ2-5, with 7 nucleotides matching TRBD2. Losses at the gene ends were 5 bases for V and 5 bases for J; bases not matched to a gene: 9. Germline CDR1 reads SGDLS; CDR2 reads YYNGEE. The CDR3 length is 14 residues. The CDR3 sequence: CASSAGRAGETQYF. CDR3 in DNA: TGTGCCAGCAGTGCGGGGAGGGCAGGGGAGACCCAGTACTTC. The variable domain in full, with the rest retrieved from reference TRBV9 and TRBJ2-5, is DSGVTQTPKHLITATGQRVTLRCSPRSGDLSVYWYQQSLDQGLQFLIQYYNGEERAKGNILERFSAQQFPDLHSELNLSSLELGDSALYFCASSAGRAGETQYFGPGTRLLVL.

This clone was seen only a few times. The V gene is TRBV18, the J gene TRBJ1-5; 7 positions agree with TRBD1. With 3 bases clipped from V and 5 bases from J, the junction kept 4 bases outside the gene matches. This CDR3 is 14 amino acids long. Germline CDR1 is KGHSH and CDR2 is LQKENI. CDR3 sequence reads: CASSPARGDQPQHF. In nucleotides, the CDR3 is TGTGCCAGCTCACCCGCCAGGGGGGATCAGCCCCAGCATTTT.

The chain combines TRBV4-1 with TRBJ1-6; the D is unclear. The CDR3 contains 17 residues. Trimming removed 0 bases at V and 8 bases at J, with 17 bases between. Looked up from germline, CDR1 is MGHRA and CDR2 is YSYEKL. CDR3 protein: CASSQDLAAQAYSPLHF. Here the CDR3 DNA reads TGCGCCAGCAGCCAAGATCTCGCAGCCCAGGCTTATTCACCCCTCCACTTT.

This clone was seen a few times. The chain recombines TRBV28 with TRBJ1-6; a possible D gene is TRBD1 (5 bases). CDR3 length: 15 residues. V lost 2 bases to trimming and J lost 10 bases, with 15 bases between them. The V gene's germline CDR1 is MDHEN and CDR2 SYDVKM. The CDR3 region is CASSLGGTGGSPLHF. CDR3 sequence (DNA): TGTGCCAGCAGTTTAGGGGGTACCGGGGGATCACCCCTCCACTTT. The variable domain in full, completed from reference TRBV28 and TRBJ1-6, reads DVKVTQSSRYLVKRTGEKVFLECVQDMDHENMFWYRQDPGLGLRLIYFSYDVKMKEKGDIPEGYSVSREKKERFSLILESASTNQTSMYLCASSLGGTGGSPLHFGNGTRLTVT.

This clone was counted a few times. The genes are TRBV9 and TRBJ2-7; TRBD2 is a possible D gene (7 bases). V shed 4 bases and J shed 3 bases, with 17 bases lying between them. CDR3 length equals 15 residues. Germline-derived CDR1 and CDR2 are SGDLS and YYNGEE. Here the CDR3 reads CASSSGGPEGYEQYF. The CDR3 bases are TGTGCCAGCAGCTCGGGGGGCCCCGAGGGCTACGAGCAGTACTTC.

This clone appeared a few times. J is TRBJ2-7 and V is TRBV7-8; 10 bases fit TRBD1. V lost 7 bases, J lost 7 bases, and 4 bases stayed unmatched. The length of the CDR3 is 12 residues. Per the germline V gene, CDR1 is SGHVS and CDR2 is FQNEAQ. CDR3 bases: TGTGCCAGCACAGACAGGGGGCGGGAGCAGTACTTC. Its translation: CASTDRGREQYF.

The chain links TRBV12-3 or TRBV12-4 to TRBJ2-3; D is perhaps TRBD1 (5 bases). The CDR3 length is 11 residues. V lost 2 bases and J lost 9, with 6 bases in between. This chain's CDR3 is CASSLRGTQYF. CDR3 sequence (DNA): TGTGCCAGCAGTTTAAGGGGCACGCAGTATTTT.

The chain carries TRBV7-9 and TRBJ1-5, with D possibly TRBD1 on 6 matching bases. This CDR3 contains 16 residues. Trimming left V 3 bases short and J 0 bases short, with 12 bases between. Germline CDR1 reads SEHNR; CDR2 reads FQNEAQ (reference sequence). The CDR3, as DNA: TGTGCCAGCAGCTTCCAAACAGGGCCTAGCAATCAGCCCCAGCATTTT. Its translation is CASSFQTGPSNQPQHF.

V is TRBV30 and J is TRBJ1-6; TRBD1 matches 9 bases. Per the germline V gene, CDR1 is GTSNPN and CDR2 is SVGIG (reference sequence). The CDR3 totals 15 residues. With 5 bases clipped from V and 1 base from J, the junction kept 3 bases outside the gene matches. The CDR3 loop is CAWATGGSYNSPLHF. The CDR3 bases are TGTGCCTGGGCGACAGGGGGGTCCTATAATTCACCCCTCCACTTT.

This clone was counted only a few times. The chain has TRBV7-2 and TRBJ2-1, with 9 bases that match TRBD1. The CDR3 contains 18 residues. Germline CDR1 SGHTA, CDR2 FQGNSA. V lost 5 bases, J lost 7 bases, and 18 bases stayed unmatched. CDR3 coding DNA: TGTGCCAGCAGCCCGCATCCCGGGGGGACAGGGACGGCAAATGAGCAGTTCTTC. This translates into CASSPHPGGTGTANEQFF.

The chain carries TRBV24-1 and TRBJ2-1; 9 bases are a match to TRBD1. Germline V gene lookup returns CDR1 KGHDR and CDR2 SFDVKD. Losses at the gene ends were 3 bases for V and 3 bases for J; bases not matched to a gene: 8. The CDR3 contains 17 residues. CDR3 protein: CATSDNRGTGYYNEQFF. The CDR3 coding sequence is TGTGCCACCAGTGATAATCGAGGGACAGGGTACTACAATGAGCAGTTCTTC.

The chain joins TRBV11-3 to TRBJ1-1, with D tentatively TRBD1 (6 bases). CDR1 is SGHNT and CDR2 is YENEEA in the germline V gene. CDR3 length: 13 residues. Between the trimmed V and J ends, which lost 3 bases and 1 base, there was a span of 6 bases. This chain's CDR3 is CASSLGQNTEAFF. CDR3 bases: TGTGCCAGCAGCTTGGGACAGAACACTGAAGCTTTCTTT. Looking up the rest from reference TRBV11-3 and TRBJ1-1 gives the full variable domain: EAGVVQSPRYKIIEKKQPVAFWCNPISGHNTLYWYLQNLGQGPELLIRYENEEAVDDSQLPKDRFSAERLKGVDSTLKIQPAELGDSAVYLCASSLGQNTEAFFGQGTRLTVV.

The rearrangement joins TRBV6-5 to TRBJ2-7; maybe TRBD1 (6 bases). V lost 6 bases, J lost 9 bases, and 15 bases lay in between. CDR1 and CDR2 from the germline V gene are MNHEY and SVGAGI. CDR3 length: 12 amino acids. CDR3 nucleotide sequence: TGTGCCAGCAGCCGACAGGCTCCTCGGCAGTACTTC. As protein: CASSRQAPRQYF.

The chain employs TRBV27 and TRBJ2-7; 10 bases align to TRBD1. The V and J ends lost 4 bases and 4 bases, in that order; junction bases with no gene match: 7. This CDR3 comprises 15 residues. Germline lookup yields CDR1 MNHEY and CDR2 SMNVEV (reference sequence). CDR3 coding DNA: TGTGCCAGCAGTTCTCCGGGACAGGGGTTGTACGAGCAGTACTTC. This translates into CASSSPGQGLYEQYF.